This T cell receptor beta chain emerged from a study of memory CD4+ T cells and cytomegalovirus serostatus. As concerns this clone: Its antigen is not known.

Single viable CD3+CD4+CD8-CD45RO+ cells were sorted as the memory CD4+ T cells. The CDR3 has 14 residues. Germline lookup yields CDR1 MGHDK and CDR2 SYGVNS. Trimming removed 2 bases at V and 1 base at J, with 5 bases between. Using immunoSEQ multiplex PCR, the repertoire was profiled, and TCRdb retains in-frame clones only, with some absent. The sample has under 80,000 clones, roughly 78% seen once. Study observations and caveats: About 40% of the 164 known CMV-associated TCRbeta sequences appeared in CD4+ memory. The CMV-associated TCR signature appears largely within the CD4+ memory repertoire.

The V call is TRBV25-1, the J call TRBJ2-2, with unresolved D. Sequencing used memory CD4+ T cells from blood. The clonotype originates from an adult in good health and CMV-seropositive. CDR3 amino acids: CASSEQLNTGELFF. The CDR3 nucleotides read TGTGCCAGCAGTGAACAGTTGAACACCGGGGAGCTGTTTTTT.